This entry lists 17 T cell receptor beta chains sequenced from one sample in a study of T cell changes during pregnancy in multiple sclerosis. Clones were sequenced by immunoSEQ multiplex PCR, and TCRdb holds only the in-frame ones, with some missing. The data show roughly 49,000 clones, 85% to 90% seen once. This sample comprised peripheral blood, obtained in the first trimester of pregnancy. The receptors originated from a female donor in good health, enrolled as a control in a pregnancy study.

The chain employs TRBV14 and TRBJ2-3, with D possibly TRBD2 on 5 matching bases. The CDR3 extends over 16 amino acids. Germline values: CDR1 SGHDN, CDR2 FVKESK. Deletions cut 5 bases from V and 6 bases from J, with 21 bases between. The CDR3 DNA reads TGTGCCAGCAGCGCGCTGGACTTCCCGCGGTTGGATACGCAGTATTTT. Its protein product is CASSALDFPRLDTQYF.

This clone was recorded a few times. The chain has TRBV5-6 and TRBJ2-5; 11 bases align to TRBD2. This CDR3 is 15 amino acids long. The germline CDR1 and CDR2 sequences are SGHDT and YYEEEE. After removal of 2 bases from V and 3 bases from J, the junction contained 3 bases not matched to a gene. The CDR3 spells CASSFRLAGKETQYF. The CDR3 nucleotides read TGTGCCAGCAGCTTCCGACTAGCGGGAAAAGAGACCCAGTACTTC. Complete variable domain (other parts from reference TRBV5-6 and TRBJ2-5): DAGVTQSPTHLIKTRGQQVTLRCSPKSGHDTVSWYQQALGQGPQFIFQYYEEEERQRGNFPDRFSGHQFPNYSSELNVNALLLGDSALYLCASSFRLAGKETQYFGPGTRLLVL.

The gene calls are TRBV7-8 and TRBJ2-5; D may be TRBD1 (5 bases). Trimming took off 3 bases at V and 2 bases at J, with 10 bases between the two ends. This CDR3 comprises 14 residues. CDR1 is SGHVS and CDR2 is FQNEAQ in the germline V gene. In DNA, the CDR3 is TGTGCCAGCAGCTTCTCCAGGGCACAAGAGACCCAGTACTTC. Amino acid sequence: CASSFSRAQETQYF.

The chain uses TRBV15 and TRBJ2-7, with TRBD2 matching 7 bases. The CDR3 contains 15 residues. V was pared by 0 bases and J by 0 bases, with 2 bases of the junction left unmatched. CDR1 is LNHNV, CDR2 YYDKDF, per germline (reference sequence). The CDR3 DNA follows: TGTGCCACCAGCAGAGATCGGACTAGCTCCTACGAGCAGTACTTC. Translation gives CATSRDRTSSYEQYF.

The chain links TRBV6-5 to TRBJ1-2; 7 positions match TRBD1. With V trimmed by 6 bases and J by 7 bases, 5 bases remained unmatched. The CDR3 spans 12 residues. From germline, CDR1 is MNHEY and CDR2 SVGAGI. CDR3 region: CASSLDRVGYTF. For the CDR3, the DNA is TGTGCCAGCAGCCTAGACAGGGTTGGCTACACCTTC.

This sequence joins TRBV7-8 and TRBJ2-1; D possibly corresponds to TRBD2 (6 bases). This CDR3 has 11 residues. Germline lookup yields CDR1 SGHVS and CDR2 FQNEAQ. The germline V and J ends were trimmed by 3 bases and 10 bases, with 7 bases remaining between them. The DNA for the CDR3 is TGTGCCAGCAGCTTCGCGGGAGAGCAGTTCTTC. It encodes CASSFAGEQFF.

This clone was picked up one time. V is TRBV18 and J is TRBJ1-1; the match to TRBD1 covers 7 bases. The V and J ends lost 6 bases and 1 base, in that order; junction bases with no gene match: 14. The CDR3 has 17 amino acids. Germline values: CDR1 KGHSH, CDR2 LQKENI. CDR3 loop: CASSLATGTRSNTEAFF. The CDR3 DNA is TGTGCCAGCTCTCTAGCGACAGGGACGAGATCGAACACTGAAGCTTTCTTT.

In DNA form, the CDR3 reads TGTGCCAGCAGTTCGGGACACAACTCCTACGAGCAGTACTTC. This translates into CASSSGHNSYEQYF. The chain uses TRBV27 and TRBJ2-7; D is possibly TRBD1 (6 bases). The CDR3 covers 14 residues. Germline V CDR1 and CDR2: MNHEY, SMNVEV (reference sequence). Trimming took off 4 bases at V and 0 bases at J, with 10 bases between the two ends.

This clone was detected only a few times. CDR3 coding DNA: TGTGCCAGCAGTGAAGGGGAGAACACTGAAGCTTTCTTT. Protein product: CASSEGENTEAFF. V usage is TRBV6-4 and J usage is TRBJ1-1, with D possibly TRBD1 on 5 matching bases. Germline V gene data show CDR1 as MRHNA and CDR2 as SNTAGT. This CDR3 contains 13 residues. Trimming left V 3 bases short and J 1 base short, with 6 bases between.

The V gene is TRBV7-9, the J gene TRBJ1-4; D gene unclear. Trimming pared 5 bases from V and 4 bases from J, leaving 8 bases between. The CDR3 totals 13 residues. The germline gives CDR1 SEHNR, CDR2 FQNEAQ (reference sequence). The CDR3 sequence is CASSIDNNEKLFF. The CDR3 nucleotides read TGTGCCAGCAGCATAGATAATAATGAAAAACTGTTTTTT.

V usage is TRBV7-3 and J usage is TRBJ2-2; 9 bases map to TRBD2. Looked up from germline, CDR1 is SGHTA and CDR2 is FQGTGA. V lost 5 bases and J lost 3; bases outside the gene matches: 10. CDR3 length equals 17 residues. CDR3 loop: CASSPLGGRADTGELFF. In DNA, the CDR3 is TGTGCCAGCAGCCCGCTAGGCGGGAGGGCCGACACCGGGGAGCTGTTTTTT.

The chain couples TRBV6-5 to TRBJ2-7, with 8 nucleotides matching TRBD2. The V gene end was trimmed by 8 bases and the J gene end by 5 bases; junction bases not matched to a gene: 11. This CDR3 region has 14 residues. Germline V gene lookup returns CDR1 MNHEY and CDR2 SVGAGI. The CDR3 DNA is TGTGCCAGCCGCAGCGGGAGTAAGGGGCACGAGCAGTACTTC. Translating it yields CASRSGSKGHEQYF.

This chain uses TRBV28 with TRBJ1-5, with 7 bases matching TRBD1. V was clipped by 6 bases and J by 6 bases; unmatched bases: 14. CDR3 length: 16 residues. CDR1 and CDR2 from the germline V gene are MDHEN and SYDVKM. The CDR3 sequence is CASRLQGRKLGQPQHF. CDR3 DNA sequence: TGTGCCAGCAGACTACAGGGGCGGAAGCTTGGTCAGCCCCAGCATTTT.

The sample holds one count of this clone. V usage is TRBV5-6 and J usage is TRBJ2-3, with TRBD2 matching 15 bases. There are 17 residues in the CDR3. Trimming removed 3 bases from V and 4 bases from J; junction bases left unmatched: 6. Germline V gives CDR1 SGHDT, CDR2 YYEEEE. CDR3 nucleotides: TGTGCCAGCAGCTGGCGGACTAGCGGGGGGGCCTCAGATACGCAGTATTTT. It yields the protein CASSWRTSGGASDTQYF.

The chain uses TRBV5-1 and TRBJ2-5; TRBD2 matches at 12 bases. CDR1 is SGHRS and CDR2 is YFSETQ in the germline V gene. The CDR3 length is 17 residues. The V and J ends lost 0 bases and 1 base, in that order; junction bases with no gene match: 4. CDR3 coding DNA: TGCGCCAGCAGCTTGGCCCCTAGCGGGGGGGGCCAAGAGACCCAGTACTTC. Translation: CASSLAPSGGGQETQYF. Supplemented by reference TRBV5-1 and TRBJ2-5, the full variable domain reads KAGVTQTPRYLIKTRGQQVTLSCSPISGHRSVSWYQQTPGQGLQFLFEYFSETQRNKGNFPGRFSGRQFSNSRSEMNVSTLELGDSALYLCASSLAPSGGGQETQYFGPGTRLLVL.

The rearrangement links TRBV2 to TRBJ2-1; 7 bases map to TRBD1. V was clipped by 4 bases and J by 8 bases; unmatched bases: 8. The germline CDR1 and CDR2 sequences are SNHLY and FYNNEI. This CDR3 is 14 amino acids long. CDR3 residues: CASSGMTGTHEQFF. DNA of the CDR3: TGTGCCAGCAGTGGTATGACAGGGACCCATGAGCAGTTCTTC.

The rearrangement joins TRBV7-9 to TRBJ2-5; 10 bases are a match to TRBD2. The V gene end was trimmed by 1 base and the J gene end by 5 bases; junction bases not matched to a gene: 10. CDR3 size: 17 residues. CDR1 is SEHNR, CDR2 FQNEAQ, per germline (reference sequence). The CDR3 reads CASSLDRASGSGETQYF. CDR3 in DNA: TGTGCCAGCAGCTTAGATCGGGCTAGCGGGAGCGGGGAGACCCAGTACTTC. The complete variable domain, with remaining parts taken from reference TRBV7-9 and TRBJ2-5, reads DTGVSQNPRHKITKRGQNVTFRCDPISEHNRLYWYRQTLGQGPEFLTYFQNEAQLEKSRLLSDRFSAERPKGSFSTLEIQRTEQGDSAMYLCASSLDRASGSGETQYFGPGTRLLVL.